This TCR beta chain was sequenced during a study of blood T cell repertoires in COVID-19. Study-wide background: Sample material is recorded as cDNA or gDNA derived from T cells, B-cell-depleted T cells, or PBMCs.

Methods used by the authors: Nucleated cell counts were estimated from reference gene primer amplification. Assay: immunoSEQ multiplex PCR; the TCRdb copy retains only in-frame clones and omits some. That table furnishes V, J and clone size, whereas the DNA furnished D and trimming. Of approximately 140,000 clones in the sample, about 76% were seen once. The CDR3 spans 17 residues. Germline values: CDR1 SGHRS, CDR2 YFSETQ. V lost 0 bases, J lost 2 bases, and 3 bases stayed unmatched. The material sequenced was peripheral blood. The source of this sequence is a man of 80 years or more with acute or convalescent COVID-19. V usage is TRBV5-1 and J usage is TRBJ2-2; 11 bases match TRBD2. This chain's CDR3 is CASSLETSGANTGELFF. Written as DNA, the CDR3 is TGCGCCAGCAGCTTGGAGACTAGCGGGGCCAACACCGGGGAGCTGTTTTTT. The complete variable domain, with remaining parts taken from reference TRBV5-1 and TRBJ2-2, reads KAGVTQTPRYLIKTRGQQVTLSCSPISGHRSVSWYQQTPGQGLQFLFEYFSETQRNKGNFPGRFSGRQFSNSRSEMNVSTLELGDSALYLCASSLETSGANTGELFFGEGSRLTVL.